Below are 27 T cell receptor beta chains sequenced from a single sample in a study of cytomegalovirus exposure and HLA in healthy donors. The PCR used 60 Vbeta and 13 Jbeta primers. The assay was immunoSEQ multiplex PCR, and TCRdb's table has in-frame clones only and misses some. Here the sample spans approximately 100,000 clones, roughly 85% being singletons. The specimen sequenced was PBMCs. These receptors were taken from a woman in her thirties or forties in good health and CMV-seronegative.

The gene calls are TRBV5-5 and TRBJ2-2, with TRBD2 identical over 10 bases. V dropped 4 bases and J dropped 3; count of bases not matched to a gene: 3. Per the germline V gene, CDR1 is SGHKS and CDR2 is YYEKEE (reference sequence). The CDR3 runs 15 residues. CDR3 coding DNA: TGTGCCAGCAGCGATCTAGCGGGAGACACCGGGGAGCTGTTTTTT. Translated: CASSDLAGDTGELFF. The full variable domain, completed using reference TRBV5-5 and TRBJ2-2, is DAGVTQSPTHLIKTRGQQVTLRCSPISGHKSVSWYQQVLGQGPQFIFQYYEKEERGRGNFPDRFSARQFPNYSSELNVNALLLGDSALYLCASSDLAGDTGELFFGEGSRLTVL.

The chain joins TRBV4-3 to TRBJ2-1; D uncertain. The CDR3 is 15 amino acids. The V end was cut by 4 bases, the J end by 2 bases, with 12 bases between. From germline, CDR1 is LGHNA and CDR2 YSLEER. CDR3 nucleotide sequence: TGCGCCAGCAGCCCCAGTCGAACCGCCTACAATGAGCAGTTCTTC. Its protein product is CASSPSRTAYNEQFF.

The chain employs TRBV7-9 and TRBJ2-7; possible D gene TRBD2, 6 bases. The CDR3 covers 14 residues. Trimming shortened V by 1 base and J by 0 bases, and 7 bases separated the two germline ends. Germline V gives CDR1 SEHNR, CDR2 FQNEAQ (reference sequence). The DNA of the CDR3 is TGTGCCAGCAGCTTAGACGGGAGCTCCTACGAGCAGTACTTC. Its translation is CASSLDGSSYEQYF.

J is TRBJ2-2 and V is TRBV9, with D possibly TRBD1 on 6 matching bases. CDR3 length: 14 residues. V was cut by 1 base and J by 4 bases, with 8 bases left in between. Germline V gene lookup returns CDR1 SGDLS and CDR2 YYNGEE. CDR3 bases: TGTGCCAGCAGCGTAACAGGGACCACCGGGGAGCTGTTTTTT. Protein: CASSVTGTTGELFF.

Relative to its sample, this clone is medium-sized. The chain has TRBV19 and TRBJ2-1, with TRBD1 as a possible D gene (8 bases). This CDR3 contains 14 residues. The germline gives CDR1 LNHDA, CDR2 SQIVND (reference sequence). V shed 5 bases and J shed 8 bases, with 16 bases lying between them. The CDR3 nucleotides are TGTGCCAGTAGTCAAGACAGGGGAGGGGATGAGCAGTTCTTC. It specifies CASSQDRGGDEQFF.

CDR3 sequence: CASSIEAGEGTEAFF. The DNA for the CDR3 is TGTGCCAGTAGTATAGAGGCAGGGGAAGGCACTGAAGCTTTCTTT. The genes are TRBV19 and TRBJ1-1; D possibly corresponds to TRBD1 (6 bases). Germline-derived CDR1 and CDR2 are LNHDA and SQIVND (reference sequence). This CDR3 contains 15 residues. With 0 bases removed from V and 4 bases from J, the gap between germline ends came to 12 bases.

The V and J genes are TRBV4-1 and TRBJ2-5, with no clear D. The J call may be incorrect, as the DNA end agrees better with TRBJ2-7. CDR3 length: 15 amino acids. Germline CDR1 MGHRA, CDR2 YSYEKL. The CDR3 loop is CASSQPDRGAYEQYF. The CDR3 DNA follows: TGCGCCAGCAGCCAACCAGACCGTGGGGCCTACGAGCAGTACTTC.

The chain couples TRBV7-2 to TRBJ1-1, with D unresolved. The CDR3 sequence is 15 residues long. Germline lookup yields CDR1 SGHTA and CDR2 FQGNSA. V lost 0 bases to trimming and J lost 5 bases, with 13 bases between them. The CDR3 loop is CASSLAKSGETEAFF. DNA of the CDR3: TGTGCCAGCAGCTTAGCGAAGAGTGGGGAGACTGAAGCTTTCTTT. Together with reference TRBV7-2 and TRBJ1-1, the CDR3 gives the full variable domain: GAGVSQSPSNKVTEKGKDVELRCDPISGHTALYWYRQSLGQGLEFLIYFQGNSAPDKSGLPSDRFSAERTGGSVSTLTIQRTQQEDSAVYLCASSLAKSGETEAFFGQGTRLTVV.

The gene calls are TRBV7-9 and TRBJ2-1, with TRBD1 matching over 9 bases. V was clipped by 1 base and J by 8 bases; unmatched bases: 6. The CDR3 length is 15 residues. The germline CDR1 and CDR2 sequences are SEHNR and FQNEAQ (reference sequence). CDR3 DNA sequence: TGTGCCAGCAGCTTAGGGGACAGGGTGACAGATGAGCAGTTCTTC. This translates into CASSLGDRVTDEQFF. Drawing the rest from reference TRBV7-9 and TRBJ2-1, the complete variable domain is DTGVSQNPRHKITKRGQNVTFRCDPISEHNRLYWYRQTLGQGPEFLTYFQNEAQLEKSRLLSDRFSAERPKGSFSTLEIQRTEQGDSAMYLCASSLGDRVTDEQFFGPGTRLTVL.

The V and J genes are TRBV7-2 and TRBJ2-7; 8 positions agree with TRBD2. CDR3 size: 14 residues. Trimming at V came to 1 base and at J to 5 bases, leaving 4 bases not matched to a gene. The germline CDR1 and CDR2 sequences are SGHTA and FQGNSA. The DNA for the CDR3 is TGTGCCAGCAGCTTAGGCGGGGGGCTCAACGAGCAGTACTTC. Protein product: CASSLGGGLNEQYF.

The rearrangement joins TRBV6-4 to TRBJ1-2; weak D call: TRBD1 (5 bases). The V end lost 8 bases, the J end lost 6 bases, and 19 bases lay between the germline ends. This CDR3 is 14 amino acids long. The germline gives CDR1 MRHNA, CDR2 SNTAGT. In DNA form, the CDR3 reads TGTGCCAGCGATAGCTTGGGCAGGGAGGATGGCTACACCTTC. Translated: CASDSLGREDGYTF.

The chain carries TRBV28 and TRBJ2-7; TRBD2 aligns across 8 bases. Germline-derived CDR1 and CDR2 are MDHEN and SYDVKM. This CDR3 comprises 15 residues. Trimming at V came to 4 bases and at J to 3 bases, leaving 8 bases not matched to a gene. The CDR3 protein is CASSWDSGDHYEQYF. CDR3 bases: TGTGCCAGCAGTTGGGATAGCGGGGACCACTACGAGCAGTACTTC.

The V gene is TRBV6-5, the J gene TRBJ1-1; TRBD1 aligns across 7 bases. The CDR3 spans 10 residues. The germline CDR1 and CDR2 sequences are MNHEY and SVGAGI. The CDR3 reads CSSGGTEAFF. Here the CDR3 DNA reads TGTTCCTCAGGGGGCACTGAAGCTTTCTTT.

V is TRBV9 and J is TRBJ2-5, with 9 nucleotides matching TRBD1. J lost 5 bases, V lost 3 bases, and 14 bases had no gene match. CDR3 length equals 17 residues. Germline CDR1 and CDR2: SGDLS and YYNGEE. CDR3 protein: CASSGRYTGTGSETQYF. CDR3 coding DNA: TGTGCCAGCAGCGGCCGATATACCGGGACAGGGAGCGAGACCCAGTACTTC.

The chain links TRBV14 to TRBJ2-7; 10 bases match TRBD1. This CDR3 region has 15 residues. The trim removed 4 bases at V and 3 bases at J, leaving 6 bases unmatched. Per germline, CDR1 SGHDN and CDR2 FVKESK. DNA for the CDR3: TGTGCCAGCAGCCCGGGACAGGGGATCAACTACGAGCAGTACTTC. This gives the protein CASSPGQGINYEQYF.

This chain joins TRBV10-1 and TRBJ1-1; possible D gene TRBD1, 5 bases. This CDR3 region has 13 residues. CDR1 is WNHNN, CDR2 SYGVQD, per germline (reference sequence). V lost 4 bases, J lost 6 bases, and 12 bases lay in between. CDR3 protein: CASSVRRDAEAFF. CDR3 sequence (DNA): TGCGCCAGCAGTGTTCGCAGGGATGCTGAAGCTTTCTTT.

The J gene is TRBJ1-2, the V gene TRBV5-4; 10 bases map to TRBD1. This CDR3 region has 15 residues. V was clipped by 3 bases and J by 4 bases; unmatched bases: 6. The germline gives CDR1 SGHNT, CDR2 YYREEE (reference sequence). CDR3 nucleotides: TGTGCCAGCAGCTCGGGACAGGGGACATTCTATGGCTACACCTTC. Translation: CASSSGQGTFYGYTF.

J is TRBJ2-1 and V is TRBV28, with 16 bases aligning to TRBD2. The V and J ends lost 3 bases and 8 bases, in that order; junction bases with no gene match: 7. The germline V gene encodes CDR1 MDHEN and CDR2 SYDVKM. The CDR3 runs 17 residues. CDR3 DNA sequence: TGTGCCAGCAGTTTCTCTGGGACTAGCGGGGGGGCCGATGAGCAGTTCTTC. Protein: CASSFSGTSGGADEQFF.

V gene TRBV7-2 combines with J gene TRBJ2-7; D remains ambiguous. Germline V CDR1 and CDR2: SGHTA, FQGNSA. V was trimmed by 1 base and J by 3 bases, leaving 13 bases between them. There are 15 residues in the CDR3. CDR3 nucleotide sequence: TGTGCCAGCAGCTTAGTTATAGAATCGGTCTACGAGCAGTACTTC. Translation: CASSLVIESVYEQYF.

This sequence joins TRBV19 and TRBJ2-5, with D tentatively TRBD1 (6 bases). Trimming shortened V by 3 bases and J by 3 bases, and 8 bases separated the two germline ends. CDR1 is LNHDA, CDR2 SQIVND, per germline (reference sequence). The CDR3 is made up of 13 amino acids. For the CDR3, the DNA is TGTGCCAGTAGTATGGCAGGGGAAGAGACCCAGTACTTC. This translates into CASSMAGEETQYF.

The rearrangement uses TRBV19 and TRBJ2-5, with D maybe TRBD1 (7 bases). The ends were cut back, 5 bases at V and 4 bases at J, with 11 bases in the middle. Germline V gives CDR1 LNHDA, CDR2 SQIVND (reference sequence). The length of the CDR3 is 13 residues. CDR3 nucleotides: TGTGCCAGTAGTCCGCGGGACAGAGAGACCCAGTACTTC. Protein: CASSPRDRETQYF.

This clone has just a few counts. V gene TRBV15 combines with J gene TRBJ1-4; TRBD1 agrees at 7 bases. The CDR3 consists of 15 residues. Trimming at V came to 1 base and at J to 5 bases, leaving 4 bases not matched to a gene. The germline V gene has CDR1 LNHNV and CDR2 YYDKDF (reference sequence). The CDR3 reads CATSRGDSSNEKLFF. CDR3 bases: TGTGCCACCAGCAGAGGGGACAGCTCAAATGAAAAACTGTTTTTT.

The CDR3 protein is CASSIVQPNEKLFF. CDR3 in DNA: TGTGCCAGTAGTATAGTACAGCCGAATGAAAAACTGTTTTTT. V and J are TRBV19 and TRBJ1-4; D gene uncertain. CDR3 size: 14 residues. CDR1 and CDR2 (germline): LNHDA, SQIVND (reference sequence). Trimming shortened V by 1 base and J by 5 bases, and 8 bases separated the two germline ends.

This sequence joins TRBV11-2 and TRBJ2-1; D gene ambiguous. The CDR3 loop spans 15 amino acids. Between the trimmed V and J ends, which lost 0 bases and 9 bases, there was a span of 15 bases. Germline V gene data show CDR1 as SGHAT and CDR2 as FQNNGV. The CDR3 sequence: CASSLDLGVRGEQFF. The CDR3 region has the DNA TGTGCCAGCAGCTTAGATCTTGGAGTGCGCGGTGAGCAGTTCTTC. Together with reference TRBV11-2 and TRBJ2-1, the CDR3 gives the full variable domain: EAGVAQSPRYKIIEKRQSVAFWCNPISGHATLYWYQQILGQGPKLLIQFQNNGVVDDSQLPKDRFSAERLKGVDSTLKIQPAKLEDSAVYLCASSLDLGVRGEQFFGPGTRLTVL.

The genes are TRBV5-1 and TRBJ1-2; a weak D match, TRBD1 (6 bases). Trimming removed 4 bases from V and 5 bases from J, with 18 bases in between. CDR1 SGHRS and CDR2 YFSETQ come from the germline V gene. The CDR3 spans 15 residues. CDR3 protein: CASSPGTSLGYGYTF. CDR3 nucleotides: TGCGCCAGCAGCCCGGGGACATCGTTGGGTTATGGCTACACCTTC.

This clone was picked up one time. This chain links TRBV4-3 with TRBJ2-2; D unresolved. The CDR3 has 16 amino acids. V was cut by 0 bases and J by 0 bases, with 8 bases left in between. Looked up from germline, CDR1 is LGHNA and CDR2 is YSLEER. The CDR3 region is CASSQEGRANTGELFF. Here the CDR3 DNA reads TGCGCCAGCAGCCAAGAGGGCAGAGCGAACACCGGGGAGCTGTTTTTT.

This clone was seen only once. The genes are TRBV19 and TRBJ1-1; D is undetermined. Trimming cost V 3 bases and J 1 base, with 6 bases left between them. CDR3 size: 13 residues. CDR1 and CDR2 from the germline V gene are LNHDA and SQIVND (reference sequence). CDR3 sequence: CASSMYWNTEAFF. The CDR3 bases are TGTGCCAGTAGTATGTACTGGAACACTGAAGCTTTCTTT.